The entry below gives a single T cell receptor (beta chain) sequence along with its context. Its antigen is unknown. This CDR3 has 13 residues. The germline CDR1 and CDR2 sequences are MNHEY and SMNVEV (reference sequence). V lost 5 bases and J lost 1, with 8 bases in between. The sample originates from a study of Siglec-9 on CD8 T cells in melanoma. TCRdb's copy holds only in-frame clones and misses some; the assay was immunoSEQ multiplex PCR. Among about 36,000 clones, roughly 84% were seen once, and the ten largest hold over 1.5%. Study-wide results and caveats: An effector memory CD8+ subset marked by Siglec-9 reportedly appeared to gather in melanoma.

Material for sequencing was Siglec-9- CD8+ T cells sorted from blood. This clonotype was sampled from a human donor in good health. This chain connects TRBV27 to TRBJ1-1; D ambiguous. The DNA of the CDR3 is TGTGCCAGCAGTCCCATAGGGAACACTGAAGCTTTCTTT. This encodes CASSPIGNTEAFF.